The 20 T cell receptor beta chains presented below share a single source sample, sequenced in a study of blood T cells in healthy people across ages. The use of a sample-barcoded 5' primer and a J-beta primer mix characterized a second PCR of about 7 to 12 cycles. MiXCR, run by TCRdb on the 5' RACE reads, gives a single entry per CDR3 protein. The sample lists about 640,000 distinct CDR3 sequences, 45% to 65% occurring once. Material: blood. The source is a man in his sixties in good health.

Ten or more counts support this clonotype. The chain joins TRBV5-1 to TRBJ2-5; D perhaps matches TRBD2 (5 bases). The ends were cut back, 4 bases at V and 5 bases at J, with 15 bases in the middle. The CDR3 loop spans 14 amino acids. Germline CDR1 is SGHRS and CDR2 is YFSETQ. CDR3 residues: CASSIGIQRETQYF. CDR3 nucleotide sequence: TGCGCCAGCAGCATCGGGATCCAACGGGAGACCCAGTACTTC.

This CDR3 is CASTGTGARSSYNSPLHF. CDR3 coding DNA: TGCGCCAGCACAGGGACAGGCGCCAGGAGCTCCTATAATTCACCCCTCCACTTT. The rearrangement uses TRBV10-1 and TRBJ1-6; 8 nucleotides match TRBD1. The V gene end was trimmed by 7 bases and the J gene end by 0 bases; junction bases not matched to a gene: 11. The CDR3 spans 18 residues. Germline V gene lookup returns CDR1 WNHNN and CDR2 SYGVQD (reference sequence).

This clonotype was counted a few times. V is TRBV27 and J is TRBJ1-6; 7 nucleotides align to TRBD1. Germline assignment: CDR1 MNHEY and CDR2 SMNVEV (reference sequence). The trim removed 2 bases at V and 11 bases at J, leaving 6 bases unmatched. This CDR3 is built from 14 residues. CDR3 sequence reads: CASSLRDSITPLHF. The DNA of the CDR3 is TGTGCCAGCAGTTTAAGGGACAGCATCACACCCCTCCACTTT.

This chain uses TRBV2 with TRBJ2-5; 9 bases align to TRBD1. The V gene's germline CDR1 is SNHLY and CDR2 FYNNEI. This CDR3 spans 15 amino acids. V lost 6 bases to trimming and J lost 5 bases; unmatched junction nucleotides: 10. CDR3 in DNA: TGTGCCAGCAGGGAAAACTACAGGGGGCGGGAGACCCAGTACTTC. Protein: CASRENYRGRETQYF.

The chain couples TRBV5-1 to TRBJ2-1, with 10 positions matching TRBD1. From germline, CDR1 is SGHRS and CDR2 YFSETQ. The CDR3 has 17 residues. Trimming cost V 0 bases and J 0 bases; bases outside gene matches: 3. Written as DNA, the CDR3 is TGCGCCAGCAGCTTGGGGTGGACAGGGGGCTCCTACAATGAGCAGTTCTTC. Translating it yields CASSLGWTGGSYNEQFF.

This clonotype has more than one count but fewer than ten. This chain connects TRBV4-1 to TRBJ2-7, with 7 bases lining up with TRBD1. With V trimmed by 0 bases and J by 2 bases, 4 bases remained unmatched. This CDR3 region has 15 residues. CDR1 MGHRA and CDR2 YSYEKL come from the germline V gene. CDR3 DNA: TGCGCCAGCAGCCAAGAGAGGCAGGGGGCCTACGAGCAGTACTTC. The encoded protein is CASSQERQGAYEQYF.

The chain is built from TRBV7-9 and TRBJ2-6; D is possibly TRBD1 (6 bases). Germline lookup yields CDR1 SEHNR and CDR2 FQNEAQ (reference sequence). This CDR3 is built from 18 residues. V was trimmed by 5 bases and J by 0 bases, leaving 17 bases between them. CDR3 DNA sequence: TGTGCCAGCAGCCCTACAACAGGGTTTAACTCTGGGGCCAACGTCCTGACTTTC. Protein: CASSPTTGFNSGANVLTF.

The J gene is TRBJ1-2, the V gene TRBV6-6; D remains ambiguous. The CDR3 loop spans 14 amino acids. The germline CDR1 and CDR2 sequences are MNHNY and SVGAGI (reference sequence). Trimming removed 5 bases from V and 4 bases from J, with 14 bases in between. The CDR3 reads CASSRNTETYGYTF. Written as DNA, the CDR3 is TGTGCCAGCAGTCGGAACACAGAGACCTATGGCTACACCTTC.

This rearrangement joins TRBV10-3 to TRBJ2-7; D unclear. CDR3 length: 12 residues. V dropped 3 bases and J dropped 3 bases, with 6 bases sitting between them. Germline V gene sequence: CDR1 ENHRY, CDR2 SYGVKD. As DNA, the CDR3 is TGTGCCATCAGTGATGGGTACTACGAGCAGTACTTC. Translated, it gives CAISDGYYEQYF.

The gene calls are TRBV20-1 and TRBJ2-1; tentative D call: TRBD2 (6 bases). V lost 7 bases and J 2 bases, leaving 12 bases between the germline ends. Per the germline V gene, CDR1 is DFQATT and CDR2 is SNEGSKA (reference sequence). This CDR3 contains 13 residues. CDR3 sequence (DNA): TGCAGTGGCGGTCGGGGGACCTACAATGAGCAGTTCTTC. Translated, it gives CSGGRGTYNEQFF.

Ten or more counts support this clonotype. The J gene is TRBJ2-3, the V gene TRBV5-1; the D gene is possibly TRBD2 (7 bases). This CDR3 contains 16 residues. Germline V gives CDR1 SGHRS, CDR2 YFSETQ. The V and J ends lost 1 base and 0 bases respectively, with 12 bases between them. The CDR3 bases are TGCGCCAGCAGCTTGTCCGGGGGGCTAAGCACAGATACGCAGTATTTT. Its translation: CASSLSGGLSTDTQYF.

The chain employs TRBV13 and TRBJ1-6; D possibly corresponds to TRBD1 (6 bases). Trimming stripped 2 bases from V and 0 bases from J, with 11 bases between. This CDR3 has 17 amino acids. CDR1 is PRHDT, CDR2 FYEKMQ, per germline (reference sequence). CDR3 loop: CASSLRDRSSYNSPLHF. CDR3 bases: TGTGCCAGCAGCTTAAGAGACAGGAGCTCCTATAATTCACCCCTCCACTTT. Complete variable domain (other parts from reference TRBV13 and TRBJ1-6): AAGVIQSPRHLIKEKRETATLKCYPIPRHDTVYWYQQGPGQDPQFLISFYEKMQSDKGSIPDRFSAQQFSDYHSELNMSSLELGDSALYFCASSLRDRSSYNSPLHFGNGTRLTVT.

V gene TRBV10-3 combines with J gene TRBJ2-7; 9 bases are a match to TRBD2. The V segment lost 6 bases and the J segment 0 bases; nucleotides outside the gene matches: 3. Germline CDR1 reads ENHRY; CDR2 reads SYGVKD. The CDR3 is made up of 14 amino acids. As DNA, the CDR3 is TGTGCCATCAGGAGCGGGGGGAGCTCCTACGAGCAGTACTTC. Translated: CAIRSGGSSYEQYF.

This chain joins TRBV10-3 and TRBJ2-2, with 10 bases identical to TRBD1. V lost 3 bases to trimming and J lost 7 bases; unmatched junction nucleotides: 8. The germline V gene encodes CDR1 ENHRY and CDR2 SYGVKD. The CDR3 contains 16 residues. CDR3 coding DNA: TGTGCCATCAGTGACGCCGGGACAGGGGATTACGGGGAGCTGTTTTTT. This sequence encodes CAISDAGTGDYGELFF.

The chain links TRBV2 to TRBJ2-3; D uncertain. The CDR3 sequence is 13 residues long. Trimming took off 6 bases at V and 2 bases at J, with 9 bases between the two ends. Germline V CDR1 and CDR2: SNHLY, FYNNEI. CDR3 DNA: TGTGCCAGCAGGCAAGATTACACAGATACGCAGTATTTT. Protein product: CASRQDYTDTQYF. Full variable domain (rest looked up from reference TRBV2 and TRBJ2-3): EPEVTQTPSHQVTQMGQEVILRCVPISNHLYFYWYRQILGQKVEFLVSFYNNEISEKSEIFDDQFSVERPDGSNFTLKIRSTKLEDSAMYFCASRQDYTDTQYFGPGTRLTVL.

This clonotype was detected ten times or more. The V and J genes are TRBV29-1 and TRBJ2-5, with 9 bases aligning to TRBD1. CDR1 and CDR2 from the germline V gene are SQVTM and ANQGSEA. V gave up 6 bases and J gave up 2 bases; unmatched junction bases: 4. The CDR3 covers 13 residues. The CDR3 is CSVGQGGQETQYF. The CDR3 bases are TGCAGCGTGGGACAGGGAGGGCAAGAGACCCAGTACTTC.

The gene calls are TRBV6-6 and TRBJ2-4; D possibly matches TRBD1 or TRBD2 (5 bases each). The last part of the DNA fits TRBJ2-5 better; the J call may be wrong. Germline V gene sequence: CDR1 MNHNY, CDR2 SVGAGI (reference sequence). The CDR3 has 15 amino acids. The chain's CDR3 is CASSYLTGDPETQYF. The CDR3 nucleotides read TGTGCCAGCAGTTACCTAACCGGGGACCCGGAGACCCAGTACTTC.

The chain uses TRBV6-5 and TRBJ1-5; possible D gene TRBD1, 5 bases. V was shortened by 3 bases and J by 5 bases, with 11 bases between the two germline ends. This CDR3 is built from 14 residues. In germline, CDR1 is MNHEY, CDR2 SVGAGI. CDR3 region: CASSYDSRHQPQHF. CDR3 bases: TGTGCCAGCAGTTATGACAGTCGCCATCAGCCCCAGCATTTT.

This rearrangement joins TRBV20-1 to TRBJ2-1; D unclear. Germline V gives CDR1 DFQATT, CDR2 SNEGSKA (reference sequence). Between the trimmed V and J ends, which lost 6 bases and 7 bases, there was a span of 16 bases. The CDR3 spans 13 residues. CDR3 sequence (DNA): TGCAGTGCCGACACCGTCTTGGGTAATGAGCAGTTCTTC. Its protein is CSADTVLGNEQFF.

Turning to this clonotype: Compared with germline, one end of the junction differs, possibly owing to a read error. V and J are TRBV27 and TRBJ2-4; 7 bases map to TRBD1. The closer fit of TRBJ2-7 to the DNA end suggests the J call may be wrong. CDR1 is MNHEY, CDR2 SMNVEV, per germline (reference sequence). The CDR3 sequence is 16 residues long. The CDR3 nucleotides are TGTGCCAGCAGTCTCTCGGGACAGCGAAGCTCCGACGAGCAGTACTTC. Encoded protein: CASSLSGQRSSDEQYF.